This is a list of T cell receptor beta chains from one sample in a study of cytomegalovirus exposure and HLA in healthy donors. TCRdb keeps only in-frame clones here, not all; method: immunoSEQ multiplex PCR. The sample includes about 150,000 clones, 65% to 70% seen only once; the top ten take 10%. Sequenced input: PBMCs. The source is a man in his thirties or forties in good health and CMV-seropositive. Both conserved end residues are part of each CDR3. The D gene is left open where the match is weak. Size is stated for part of the rows, as once, few or many counts, or as a class when the clone is expanded.

v_gene: TRBV5-4; abundance: NA; d_gene: TRBD2; j_gene: TRBJ2-7; CDR3aa: CASSSGGLAYEQYF; CDR3nt: TGTGCCAGCAGCAGCGGGGGCCTGGCCTACGAGCAGTACTTC
v_gene: TRBV6-5; abundance: NA; d_gene: NA; j_gene: TRBJ2-6; CDR3aa: CASAGGANVLTF; CDR3nt: TGTGCCAGCGCGGGTGGGGCCAACGTCCTGACTTTC
v_gene: TRBV6-4; abundance: NA; d_gene: TRBD2; j_gene: TRBJ2-1; CDR3aa: CARRSGTSGNEQFF; CDR3nt: TGTGCCAGGCGCAGTGGGACTAGCGGCAATGAGCAGTTCTTC
v_gene: TRBV30; abundance: NA; d_gene: NA; j_gene: TRBJ2-2; CDR3aa: CAWSMGQTHAGELFF; CDR3nt: TGCGCCTGGAGTATGGGGCAGACCCACGCCGGGGAGCTGTTTTTT
v_gene: TRBV7-3; abundance: NA; d_gene: TRBD2; j_gene: TRBJ2-1; CDR3aa: CASSDGGGTKINEQFF; CDR3nt: TGTGCCAGCAGCGACGGGGGAGGGACGAAAATCAATGAGCAGTTCTTC
v_gene: TRBV28; abundance: NA; d_gene: TRBD1; j_gene: TRBJ1-1; CDR3aa: CASRVVGTGGGYTEAFF; CDR3nt: TGTGCCAGCAGAGTTGTGGGTACAGGGGGTGGGTACACTGAAGCTTTCTTT
v_gene: TRBV5-1; abundance: few; d_gene: TRBD1; j_gene: TRBJ1-2; CDR3aa: CASSRAPQGAGYTF; CDR3nt: TGCGCCAGCAGCCGGGCCCCACAGGGGGCTGGCTACACCTTC
v_gene: TRBV6-5; abundance: NA; d_gene: NA; j_gene: TRBJ1-5; CDR3aa: CASIEAPGRPQHF; CDR3nt: TGTGCCAGCATAGAGGCCCCGGGAAGGCCCCAGCATTTT
v_gene: TRBV9; abundance: few; d_gene: NA; j_gene: TRBJ2-4; CDR3aa: CASSVASGPGVNIQYF; CDR3nt: TGTGCCAGCAGCGTAGCATCTGGCCCCGGGGTAAACATTCAGTACTTC
v_gene: TRBV18; abundance: NA; d_gene: NA; j_gene: TRBJ2-7; CDR3aa: CASSPIPQGEYEQYF; CDR3nt: TGTGCCAGCTCACCAATCCCGCAGGGTGAATACGAGCAGTACTTC
v_gene: TRBV28; abundance: NA; d_gene: TRBD2; j_gene: TRBJ2-3; CDR3aa: CASSFWGGGSGTRTSTDTQYF; CDR3nt: TGTGCCAGCAGTTTTTGGGGAGGGGGTAGCGGGACTCGCACTAGCACAGATACGCAGTATTTT
v_gene: TRBV19; abundance: few; d_gene: TRBD1; j_gene: TRBJ1-1; CDR3aa: CASSVRGRYTEAFF; CDR3nt: TGTGCCAGTAGTGTTAGGGGGCGCTACACTGAAGCTTTCTTT
v_gene: TRBV28; abundance: NA; d_gene: TRBD2; j_gene: TRBJ2-5; CDR3aa: CASSSSGSGETQYF; CDR3nt: TGTGCCAGCAGTTCTAGCGGGAGTGGAGAGACCCAGTACTTC
v_gene: TRBV7-6; abundance: NA; d_gene: TRBD1; j_gene: TRBJ1-1; CDR3aa: CASSLYDRAKTEAFF; CDR3nt: TGTGCCAGCAGCTTGTACGACAGGGCTAAGACTGAAGCTTTCTTT
v_gene: TRBV2; abundance: NA; d_gene: NA; j_gene: TRBJ2-1; CDR3aa: CASSDRDNYNEQFF; CDR3nt: TGTGCCAGCAGTGACAGGGACAATTACAATGAGCAGTTCTTC
v_gene: TRBV7-9; abundance: few; d_gene: NA; j_gene: TRBJ2-1; CDR3aa: CASSWMGALSSYNEQFF; CDR3nt: TGTGCCAGCAGCTGGATGGGGGCCTTAAGCTCCTACAATGAGCAGTTCTTC
v_gene: TRBV10-3; abundance: few; d_gene: TRBD2; j_gene: TRBJ2-7; CDR3aa: CASSYGLAGSYEQYF; CDR3nt: TGTGCCAGCAGTTACGGACTAGCGGGCTCCTACGAGCAGTACTTC
v_gene: TRBV28; abundance: NA; d_gene: TRBD2; j_gene: TRBJ2-3; CDR3aa: CASSTGTSGTGTDTQYF; CDR3nt: TGTGCCAGCAGCACCGGGACTAGCGGGACAGGTACAGATACGCAGTATTTT
v_gene: TRBV10-3; abundance: NA; d_gene: NA; j_gene: TRBJ1-2; CDR3aa: CAISETTVFSGYTF; CDR3nt: TGTGCCATCAGTGAGACGACAGTTTTTAGTGGCTACACCTTC
v_gene: TRBV19; abundance: NA; d_gene: TRBD2; j_gene: TRBJ2-7; CDR3aa: CASRTGGSGSYEQYF; CDR3nt: TGTGCCAGTAGGACGGGGGGTAGCGGGAGCTACGAGCAGTACTTC
v_gene: TRBV28; abundance: NA; d_gene: NA; j_gene: TRBJ1-3; CDR3aa: CASSPRRISGNTIYF; CDR3nt: TGTGCCAGCAGTCCTAGACGGATCTCTGGAAACACCATATATTTT
v_gene: TRBV9; abundance: NA; d_gene: NA; j_gene: TRBJ2-7; CDR3aa: CASSVGLGGYEQYF; CDR3nt: TGTGCCAGCAGCGTAGGGTTGGGGGGCTACGAGCAGTACTTC
v_gene: TRBV6-1; abundance: NA; d_gene: NA; j_gene: TRBJ2-7; CDR3aa: CASRGAGYEQYF; CDR3nt: TGTGCCAGCAGGGGAGCGGGCTACGAGCAGTACTTC
v_gene: TRBV30; abundance: NA; d_gene: TRBD1; j_gene: TRBJ1-2; CDR3aa: CAWSETGGHGYTF; CDR3nt: TGTGCCTGGAGTGAAACAGGGGGACATGGCTACACCTTC
v_gene: TRBV4-1; abundance: NA; d_gene: NA; j_gene: TRBJ2-1; CDR3aa: CASSHSPGERKRDEQFF; CDR3nt: TGCGCCAGCAGCCATAGCCCGGGAGAACGCAAGAGGGATGAGCAGTTCTTC
v_gene: TRBV6-5; abundance: few; d_gene: NA; j_gene: TRBJ1-6; CDR3aa: CASSYSWQNSPLHF; CDR3nt: TGTGCCAGCAGTTACTCTTGGCAGAATTCACCCCTCCACTTT
v_gene: TRBV10-3; abundance: NA; d_gene: NA; j_gene: TRBJ2-4; CDR3aa: CAIRRTTGFERLVGKNIQYF; CDR3nt: TGTGCCATCAGGAGAACTACAGGGTTTGAGCGATTGGTAGGCAAAAACATTCAGTACTTC
v_gene: TRBV2; abundance: NA; d_gene: TRBD1; j_gene: TRBJ2-7; CDR3aa: CASSEAAAGGRYEQYF; CDR3nt: TGTGCCAGCAGTGAAGCGGCGGCAGGGGGCAGGTACGAGCAGTACTTC
v_gene: TRBV2; abundance: NA; d_gene: TRBD1; j_gene: TRBJ1-5; CDR3aa: CASKPTGNQPQHF; CDR3nt: TGTGCCAGCAAACCGACAGGGAATCAGCCCCAGCATTTT
v_gene: TRBV21-1; abundance: once; d_gene: NA; j_gene: TRBJ1-2; CDR3aa: CASDTTTVTRSWDYGYTF; CDR3nt: TGTGCCAGCGATACTACTACTGTAACAAGGTCGTGGGACTATGGCTACACCTTC
v_gene: TRBV10-1; abundance: NA; d_gene: TRBD2; j_gene: TRBJ2-1; CDR3aa: CASTWTSGMYNEQFF; CDR3nt: TGCGCCAGCACTTGGACTAGCGGGATGTACAATGAGCAGTTCTTC
v_gene: TRBV27; abundance: NA; d_gene: NA; j_gene: TRBJ1-2; CDR3aa: CASSLTATAGARGYTF; CDR3nt: TGTGCCAGCAGTTTAACCGCGACGGCGGGGGCCCGTGGCTACACCTTC
v_gene: TRBV9; abundance: once; d_gene: NA; j_gene: TRBJ1-1; CDR3aa: CASSVRAMNTEAFF; CDR3nt: TGTGCCAGCAGCGTAAGAGCAATGAACACTGAAGCTTTCTTT
v_gene: TRBV5-1; abundance: NA; d_gene: NA; j_gene: TRBJ2-1; CDR3aa: CASSLSLYNEQFF; CDR3nt: TGCGCCAGCAGCTTGTCCCTGTACAATGAGCAGTTCTTC
v_gene: TRBV19; abundance: NA; d_gene: NA; j_gene: TRBJ2-2; CDR3aa: CASSIVWANTGELFF; CDR3nt: TGTGCCAGTAGTATAGTCTGGGCTAACACCGGGGAGCTGTTTTTT
v_gene: TRBV28; abundance: NA; d_gene: NA; j_gene: TRBJ2-3; CDR3aa: CASSLLGGGGADTQYF; CDR3nt: TGTGCCAGCAGTTTATTAGGGGGAGGGGGAGCAGATACGCAGTATTTT
v_gene: TRBV6-4; abundance: NA; d_gene: TRBD2; j_gene: TRBJ2-1; CDR3aa: CASSDTSGRAKNEQFF; CDR3nt: TGTGCCAGCAGTGATACTAGCGGGAGGGCCAAAAATGAGCAGTTCTTC
v_gene: TRBV19; abundance: NA; d_gene: NA; j_gene: TRBJ2-7; CDR3aa: CASSPAGRDEQYF; CDR3nt: TGTGCCAGTAGTCCCGCAGGGCGCGACGAGCAGTACTTC
v_gene: TRBV7-9; abundance: NA; d_gene: TRBD1; j_gene: TRBJ1-1; CDR3aa: CASSPRGQGDTEAFF; CDR3nt: TGTGCCAGCAGCCCCCGGGGACAGGGGGACACTGAAGCTTTCTTT
v_gene: TRBV27; abundance: NA; d_gene: NA; j_gene: TRBJ1-5; CDR3aa: CASSLSGPKGNQPQHF; CDR3nt: TGTGCCAGCAGTTTATCGGGGCCAAAAGGCAATCAGCCCCAGCATTTT
v_gene: TRBV29-1; abundance: NA; d_gene: NA; j_gene: TRBJ2-7; CDR3aa: CSPEDPSYEQYF; CDR3nt: TGCAGCCCAGAGGATCCCTCCTACGAGCAGTACTTC
v_gene: TRBV11-1; abundance: NA; d_gene: NA; j_gene: TRBJ2-2; CDR3aa: CASSLGGGADTGELFF; CDR3nt: TGTGCCAGCAGCTTAGGAGGGGGGGCCGACACCGGGGAGCTGTTTTTT
v_gene: TRBV6-5; abundance: once; d_gene: TRBD1; j_gene: TRBJ1-3; CDR3aa: CASTTTGAGNTIYF; CDR3nt: TGTGCCAGCACCACAACAGGGGCTGGAAACACCATATATTTT
v_gene: TRBV2; abundance: NA; d_gene: NA; j_gene: TRBJ1-1; CDR3aa: CASTSTVNTEAFF; CDR3nt: TGTGCCAGCACGTCAACGGTTAACACTGAAGCTTTCTTT
v_gene: TRBV4-2; abundance: NA; d_gene: TRBD1; j_gene: TRBJ2-7; CDR3aa: CASSQNPSNTGQYEQYF; CDR3nt: TGTGCCAGCAGCCAAAACCCCTCAAACACGGGACAGTACGAGCAGTACTTC
v_gene: TRBV19; abundance: NA; d_gene: TRBD1; j_gene: TRBJ1-5; CDR3aa: CASSILGQGNVGNQPQHF; CDR3nt: TGTGCCAGTAGTATCCTAGGACAGGGTAATGTAGGCAATCAGCCCCAGCATTTT
v_gene: TRBV9; abundance: NA; d_gene: TRBD1; j_gene: TRBJ1-5; CDR3aa: CASSEGTGGISNQPQHF; CDR3nt: TGTGCCAGCAGCGAAGGGACAGGGGGTATTAGCAATCAGCCCCAGCATTTT
v_gene: TRBV27; abundance: NA; d_gene: NA; j_gene: TRBJ1-1; CDR3aa: CASSFAAGKAEAFF; CDR3nt: TGTGCCAGCAGTTTTGCGGCAGGGAAGGCTGAAGCTTTCTTT
v_gene: TRBV7-9; abundance: NA; d_gene: TRBD1; j_gene: TRBJ1-1; CDR3aa: CASSPSDRGSNTEAFF; CDR3nt: TGTGCCAGCAGCCCGTCGGACAGGGGGTCGAACACTGAAGCTTTCTTT
v_gene: TRBV12-5; abundance: NA; d_gene: TRBD2; j_gene: TRBJ2-5; CDR3aa: CASGLREAQYF; CDR3nt: TGTGCTAGTGGTTTGCGGGAGGCTCAGTACTTC
v_gene: TRBV27; abundance: NA; d_gene: TRBD2; j_gene: TRBJ2-3; CDR3aa: CASGRPTVAGAADTQYF; CDR3nt: TGTGCCAGCGGCCGCCCCACGGTAGCGGGAGCGGCAGATACGCAGTATTTT
v_gene: TRBV6-4; abundance: few; d_gene: NA; j_gene: TRBJ2-2; CDR3aa: CASSDFSRGGELFF; CDR3nt: TGTGCCAGCAGTGACTTCTCGCGAGGCGGGGAGCTGTTTTTT
v_gene: TRBV11-1; abundance: NA; d_gene: TRBD1; j_gene: TRBJ2-6; CDR3aa: CASSRGQAGANVLTF; CDR3nt: TGTGCCAGCAGCCGGGGACAGGCCGGGGCCAACGTCCTGACTTTC
v_gene: TRBV2; abundance: NA; d_gene: TRBD2; j_gene: TRBJ2-2; CDR3aa: CASSLAGGDTGELFF; CDR3nt: TGTGCCAGCTCCTTAGCGGGAGGTGACACCGGGGAGCTGTTTTTT
v_gene: TRBV6-1; abundance: NA; d_gene: NA; j_gene: TRBJ2-7; CDR3aa: CASSELDYEQYF; CDR3nt: TGTGCCAGCAGTGAATTAGACTACGAGCAGTACTTC
v_gene: TRBV6-6; abundance: NA; d_gene: NA; j_gene: TRBJ1-1; CDR3aa: CASSGPRGFGTEAFF; CDR3nt: TGTGCCAGCAGTGGCCCGAGAGGGTTCGGTACTGAAGCTTTCTTT